The subject of this entry is one T cell receptor beta chain. Its target antigen remains unknown. Nothing much larger sits one base from this clone, and base qualities are not available. Participants were included only if at least one PBMC sample before ART initiation and at least two post-ART samples were available. All participants with HIV were treated in the United States of America. Before DNA extraction, cryopreserved samples containing roughly 1-10 million PBMC were thawed and washed. At the time of the earliest PBMC sample, participants with HIV were aged between about 23 and 54 years. PBMC samples were contributed by each participant from 1-4 timepoints before ART initiation and 2-8 timepoints after ART initiation, with a median of 7 samples. Serial HIV viral load, CD4+ T-cell count, ART history and demographic data were obtained for every participant. A Qiagen kit on a QIAcube was used to extract genomic DNA from unsorted PBMC, with samples processed in batches of 12.

This entry comes from a study of long-term antiretroviral therapy in people with HIV (dated by TCRdb to 2021 to 2024). Broadly, across the study: The earliest samples were collected about a decade before the 2015 WHO recommendation for immediate ART, when ART was typically delayed until CD4 counts fell. Whether ART initiation and durable HIV suppression were associated with changes in peripheral blood TRB repertoire composition and diversity was tested in a retrospective serial study. No cross-contamination during QIAcube processing was seen in test extractions of a monoclonal T-cell line run alongside approximately 36 polyclonal samples. The cohort contributed fewer than 200 cryopreserved PBMC samples from under 35 adults with confirmed HIV infection, collected serially over a mean of about 6 years (range 1-12). Among the 30 to 35 participants with HIV, approximately 10 were female. What the authors observed across the whole study: The samples span the years 2004 to 2017, and the ART regimens used at that time may not be as effective as current regimens. Since PBMC availability was limited, sequencing covered only the TCR beta chain, with no alpha chain pairing. Compared with controls, HIV repertoires had narrower CDR3 length ranges, and the network structure pointed to an antigen-experienced repertoire that shifted only slightly toward naive after ART. A significant increase in TRB diversity was found to be associated with ART initiation, although TRB diversity was observed to remain significantly below that of transplant donor controls even after long-term ART. Unsorted PBMC were profiled instead of sorted CD4+ and CD8+ T cells because pre-ART samples had limited cell numbers. Expanded TRB clones identified before ART initiation dominated the repertoire at all time points, although this dominance fluctuated and declined in many PLHIV after ART. Inferences about post-ART repertoire changes were limited because no data were available on ART adherence, viral resistance or therapy changes.

Sequencing of the TRB variable region was done with the immunoSEQ hsTCRB v3.0 assay at survey level resolution. A depth of about 40,000-50,000 T-cell genomes per sample was targeted for TRB sequencing. Pooled TRB libraries were sequenced on an Illumina MiSeq with a v3 150-cycle kit. Turning to the authors' computational methods: Repertoire analysis was performed in R inside a reproducible Nextflow workflow that covered QC, data transformation and analysis. Custom analyses were implemented in LymphoSeq2, an R package for AIRR-Seq data exploration. After excluding several samples that yielded fewer than 5000 total TRB sequences, approximately 170 HIV repertoires remained for analysis. Of the 180 to 200 retained HIV repertoires, about 59 were collected before and 120 to 130 after ART initiation. Repertoires were downsampled to 5000 TRB nucleotide sequences, and summary statistics were averaged over 100 downsampling iterations. Only TRB sequences with CDR3 regions of at least seven amino acids were retained for analysis. Diversity was measured with a Shannon entropy-derived clonality score and the Gini coefficient. In the repertoire networks, any two of the top 5000 CDR3 amino acid sequences were connected whenever the two sequences differed by an edit distance of one. GLIPH2 predicted antigen specificity groups and MHC restriction for TRB CDR3 amino acid sequences. CDR3 amino acid sequences were matched against VDJdb and McPAS-TCR to flag known CMV, EBV, HIV or tissue antigen associations. Pre-ART, post-ART and control groups were compared with Wilcoxon signed-rank tests and Holm-Bonferroni correction. TCRdb limited this immuneACCESS table to in-frame rearrangements with V and J called. A share of clones is missing; checked studies link under half to unresolved V genes, and the rest is unexplained. V, J and clone size are those of that table, while D and trimming were read from the DNA. The sample records under 25,000 clones, roughly 86% of which are singletons. The ten largest clonotypes hold about 10% of the sample.

The TCR sequence derives from a man aged 35 to 55 with HIV. The sample consisted of unsorted PBMCs, taken 0.5 years after starting antiretroviral therapy.

The CDR3 corresponds to CASSLPRGHYGYTF. The sequenced DNA is TGTGCCAGCAGCCTCCCCCGGGGGCACTATGGCTACACCTTC. The rearrangement joined TRBV21-1 to TRBJ1-2. TRBV21-1 is tagged as a pseudogene. Counted from cysteine to phenylalanine, this CDR3 has 14 amino acids. Only CDR3 DNA is held: 42 bases, read in frame from base 1.